The T cell receptor beta chain under discussion was sequenced for a study of blood T cell repertoires in COVID-19. Study summary: Sites across the United States, Italy and Spain contributed samples from acute and convalescent COVID-19.

Germline CDR1 is SGHRS and CDR2 is YFSETQ. The CDR3 runs to 15 residues. Trimming removed 4 bases from V and 0 bases from J, with 8 bases in between. Using immunoSEQ multiplex PCR, the repertoire was profiled, and TCRdb retains in-frame clones only, with some absent. The table includes about 130,000 clones, 75% to 85% detected once. This clone was found a few times. The rearrangement uses TRBV5-1 and TRBJ2-6; D is ambiguous. This sequence was found in a man between 35 and 55 years old with active or convalescent COVID-19. Sequences were obtained from peripheral blood. Here the CDR3 reads CASSPDFSGANVLTF. In DNA form, the CDR3 reads TGCGCCAGCAGCCCCGACTTCTCTGGGGCCAACGTCCTGACTTTC. Combining the CDR3 with reference TRBV5-1 and TRBJ2-6 gives the whole variable domain KAGVTQTPRYLIKTRGQQVTLSCSPISGHRSVSWYQQTPGQGLQFLFEYFSETQRNKGNFPGRFSGRQFSNSRSEMNVSTLELGDSALYLCASSPDFSGANVLTFGAGSRLTVL.